Listed below are T cell receptor beta chains from one sample, sequenced in a study of cytomegalovirus exposure and HLA in healthy donors. Only in-frame clones appear in the TCRdb table, and some are missing; sequencing was by immunoSEQ multiplex PCR. The sample records more than 200,000 clones, 65% to 90% being singletons. Source material: PBMCs. The receptors derive from a girl between 10 and 17 years old in good health and CMV-seronegative. Each CDR3 is given with its conserved first and last residue. The order of the fields is D gene, clone size, CDR3 length, J gene, V gene, CDR3 protein, CDR3 DNA. A D gene is named only where the DNA matches it firmly. Not every row has a clone size; where given, it reads once, few, many or a size class.

d_gene: TRBD2; abundance: -; len: 16; j_gene: TRBJ2-5; v_gene: TRBV28; CDR3aa: CASTQTGGDYQETQYF; CDR3nt: TGTGCCAGCACCCAAACGGGGGGGGACTACCAAGAGACCCAGTACTTC
d_gene: TRBD1; abundance: -; len: 16; j_gene: TRBJ1-2; v_gene: TRBV5-1; CDR3aa: CASSLGDRVANYGYTF; CDR3nt: TGCGCCAGCAGCTTGGGCGACAGGGTAGCTAACTATGGCTACACCTTC
d_gene: TRBD1; abundance: -; len: 10; j_gene: TRBJ1-2; v_gene: TRBV29-1; CDR3aa: CSVGVDRVTF; CDR3nt: TGCAGCGTTGGGGTAGACAGGGTCACCTTC
d_gene: TRBD1; abundance: -; len: 15; j_gene: TRBJ1-2; v_gene: TRBV7-6; CDR3aa: CASSRWTGGGYGYTF; CDR3nt: TGTGCCAGCAGCCGATGGACAGGGGGAGGCTATGGCTACACCTTC
d_gene: -; abundance: once; len: 18; j_gene: TRBJ2-3; v_gene: TRBV5-1; CDR3aa: CASRLRAVRDLYTDTQYF; CDR3nt: TGCGCCAGCAGGCTTAGAGCTGTCCGGGACTTATACACAGATACGCAGTATTTT
d_gene: -; abundance: -; len: 12; j_gene: TRBJ1-5; v_gene: TRBV28; CDR3aa: CASRGGNQPQHF; CDR3nt: TGTGCCAGCAGGGGGGGGAATCAGCCCCAGCATTTT
d_gene: TRBD1; abundance: -; len: 14; j_gene: TRBJ1-2; v_gene: TRBV6-5; CDR3aa: CASSPRDRDYGYTF; CDR3nt: TGTGCCAGCAGCCCCCGGGACAGGGATTACGGCTACACCTTC
d_gene: -; abundance: once; len: 12; j_gene: TRBJ2-7; v_gene: TRBV7-2; CDR3aa: CASSYIGYEQYF; CDR3nt: TGTGCCAGCAGTTATATCGGCTACGAGCAGTACTTC
d_gene: TRBD1; abundance: few; len: 15; j_gene: TRBJ1-1; v_gene: TRBV6-1; CDR3aa: CASSEAGTVVTEAFF; CDR3nt: TGTGCCAGCAGTGAAGCGGGGACAGTCGTCACTGAAGCTTTCTTT
d_gene: TRBD1; abundance: few; len: 15; j_gene: TRBJ1-5; v_gene: TRBV6-5; CDR3aa: CASRPTGGANQPQHF; CDR3nt: TGTGCCAGCAGGCCCACAGGGGGAGCCAATCAGCCCCAGCATTTT
d_gene: TRBD2; abundance: -; len: 17; j_gene: TRBJ2-1; v_gene: TRBV9; CDR3aa: CASSVLGGGGSYNEQFF; CDR3nt: TGTGCCAGCAGCGTATTAGGCGGGGGGGGCTCCTACAATGAGCAGTTCTTC
d_gene: -; abundance: -; len: 14; j_gene: TRBJ2-5; v_gene: TRBV5-1; CDR3aa: CASSPVPPQETQYF; CDR3nt: TGCGCCAGCAGCCCGGTCCCCCCACAAGAGACCCAGTACTTC
d_gene: TRBD2; abundance: -; len: 16; j_gene: TRBJ2-3; v_gene: TRBV19; CDR3aa: CASRGTSGGAVDTQYF; CDR3nt: TGTGCCAGTAGGGGTACTAGCGGGGGGGCAGTAGATACGCAGTATTTT
d_gene: TRBD1; abundance: -; len: 18; j_gene: TRBJ1-1; v_gene: TRBV7-9; CDR3aa: CASSFPLTGRAVNTEAFF; CDR3nt: TGTGCCAGCAGCTTCCCCTTGACAGGGCGGGCCGTGAACACTGAAGCTTTCTTT
d_gene: TRBD1; abundance: -; len: 16; j_gene: TRBJ1-2; v_gene: TRBV28; CDR3aa: CASSLRPGQVRGGYTF; CDR3nt: TGTGCCAGCAGTTTACGACCGGGACAGGTCAGAGGGGGCTACACCTTC
d_gene: TRBD1; abundance: -; len: 15; j_gene: TRBJ2-3; v_gene: TRBV6-5; CDR3aa: CASSYEGQSSDTQYF; CDR3nt: TGTGCCAGCAGTTACGAGGGACAGTCTTCAGATACGCAGTATTTT
d_gene: TRBD2; abundance: -; len: 14; j_gene: TRBJ2-3; v_gene: TRBV27; CDR3aa: CASIKRGSADTQYF; CDR3nt: TGTGCCAGCATCAAGCGGGGGAGCGCAGATACGCAGTATTTT
d_gene: -; abundance: -; len: 13; j_gene: TRBJ1-6; v_gene: TRBV6-4; CDR3aa: CASSDSLGSPLHF; CDR3nt: TGTGCCAGCAGTGACTCTCTAGGTTCACCCCTCCACTTT
d_gene: -; abundance: -; len: 17; j_gene: TRBJ2-1; v_gene: TRBV5-1; CDR3aa: CASSSTTGRASYNEQFF; CDR3nt: TGCGCCAGCAGCTCTACAACAGGGCGGGCCTCCTACAATGAGCAGTTCTTC
d_gene: -; abundance: -; len: 13; j_gene: TRBJ2-7; v_gene: TRBV7-6; CDR3aa: CASSLDGSYEQYF; CDR3nt: TGTGCCAGCAGCTTAGACGGTTCCTACGAGCAGTACTTC
d_gene: TRBD1; abundance: -; len: 14; j_gene: TRBJ1-1; v_gene: TRBV6-5; CDR3aa: CASSPRGPNTEAFF; CDR3nt: TGTGCCAGCAGTCCAAGGGGGCCGAACACTGAAGCTTTCTTT
d_gene: TRBD2; abundance: -; len: 19; j_gene: TRBJ2-2; v_gene: TRBV5-6; CDR3aa: CASSFPQTSGGLNTGELFF; CDR3nt: TGTGCCAGCAGCTTTCCCCAGACTAGCGGGGGGCTCAACACCGGGGAGCTGTTTTTT
d_gene: -; abundance: once; len: 14; j_gene: TRBJ1-3; v_gene: TRBV18; CDR3aa: CASSPIQGGNTIYF; CDR3nt: TGTGCCAGCTCACCAATTCAGGGAGGAAACACCATATATTTT
d_gene: TRBD1; abundance: -; len: 14; j_gene: TRBJ1-6; v_gene: TRBV19; CDR3aa: CASTGGIYNSPLHF; CDR3nt: TGTGCCAGCACAGGGGGCATCTATAATTCACCCCTCCACTTT
d_gene: -; abundance: -; len: 12; j_gene: TRBJ1-1; v_gene: TRBV2; CDR3aa: CASSYRSGEAFF; CDR3nt: TGTGCCAGCAGTTACAGGTCAGGAGAAGCTTTCTTT
d_gene: -; abundance: few; len: 12; j_gene: TRBJ1-5; v_gene: TRBV10-2; CDR3aa: CASREGNQPQHF; CDR3nt: TGCGCCAGTCGAGAGGGTAATCAGCCCCAGCATTTT
d_gene: TRBD1; abundance: -; len: 16; j_gene: TRBJ2-2; v_gene: TRBV19; CDR3aa: CASSIWTGGKTGELFF; CDR3nt: TGTGCCAGTAGTATTTGGACAGGGGGAAAGACCGGGGAGCTGTTTTTT
d_gene: -; abundance: -; len: 15; j_gene: TRBJ1-3; v_gene: TRBV4-2; CDR3aa: CASSQEFTGGNTIYF; CDR3nt: TGTGCCAGCAGCCAAGAATTCACCGGTGGAAACACCATATATTTT
d_gene: TRBD1; abundance: -; len: 17; j_gene: TRBJ2-7; v_gene: TRBV7-2; CDR3aa: CASSLGALRQGSYEQYF; CDR3nt: TGTGCCAGCAGCTTAGGAGCCCTCCGACAGGGAAGCTACGAGCAGTACTTC
d_gene: TRBD1; abundance: once; len: 14; j_gene: TRBJ2-7; v_gene: TRBV5-5; CDR3aa: CASSLGDSLYEQYF; CDR3nt: TGTGCCAGCAGCTTGGGGGACAGTCTCTACGAGCAGTACTTC
d_gene: -; abundance: -; len: 18; j_gene: TRBJ1-3; v_gene: TRBV5-5; CDR3aa: CASSSLPGHSPSGNTIYF; CDR3nt: TGTGCCAGCAGCTCCCTACCGGGACACTCTCCCTCTGGAAACACCATATATTTT
d_gene: -; abundance: once; len: 15; j_gene: TRBJ2-7; v_gene: TRBV9; CDR3aa: CASSVGLGNSYEQYF; CDR3nt: TGTGCCAGCAGCGTAGGACTAGGGAACTCCTACGAGCAGTACTTC